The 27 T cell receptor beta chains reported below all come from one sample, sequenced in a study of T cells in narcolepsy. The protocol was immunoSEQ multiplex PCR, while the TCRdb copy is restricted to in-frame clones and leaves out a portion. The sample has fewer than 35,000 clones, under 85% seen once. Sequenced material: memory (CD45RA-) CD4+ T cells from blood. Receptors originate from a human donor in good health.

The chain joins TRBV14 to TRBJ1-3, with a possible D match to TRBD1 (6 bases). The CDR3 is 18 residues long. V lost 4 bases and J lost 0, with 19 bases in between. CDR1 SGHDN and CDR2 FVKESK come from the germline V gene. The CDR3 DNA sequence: TGTGCCAGCAGCCTCTTTTCTGGGGGGCAGCTCTCTGGAAACACCATATATTTT. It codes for CASSLFSGGQLSGNTIYF.

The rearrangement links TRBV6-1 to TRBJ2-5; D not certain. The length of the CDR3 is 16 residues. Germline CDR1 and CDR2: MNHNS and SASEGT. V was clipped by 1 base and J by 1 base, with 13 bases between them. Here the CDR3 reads CASSEETYSVQETQYF. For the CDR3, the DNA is TGTGCCAGCAGTGAAGAAACATACAGCGTCCAAGAGACCCAGTACTTC.

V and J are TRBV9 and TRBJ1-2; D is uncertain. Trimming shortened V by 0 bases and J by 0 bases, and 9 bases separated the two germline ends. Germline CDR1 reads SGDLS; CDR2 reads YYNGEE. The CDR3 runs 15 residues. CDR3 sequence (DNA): TGTGCCAGCAGCGTAGGTTGGAGTACTAACTATGGCTACACCTTC. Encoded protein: CASSVGWSTNYGYTF.

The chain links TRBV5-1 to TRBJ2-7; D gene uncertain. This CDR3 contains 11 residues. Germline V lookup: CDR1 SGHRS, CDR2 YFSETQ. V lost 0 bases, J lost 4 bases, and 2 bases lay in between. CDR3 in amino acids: CASSLEYEQYF. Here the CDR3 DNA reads TGCGCCAGCAGCTTGGAATACGAGCAGTACTTC.

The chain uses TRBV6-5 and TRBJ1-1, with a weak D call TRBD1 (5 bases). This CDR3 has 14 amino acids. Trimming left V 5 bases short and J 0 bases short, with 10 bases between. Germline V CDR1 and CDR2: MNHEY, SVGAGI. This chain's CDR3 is CASSRQIMNTEAFF. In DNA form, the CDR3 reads TGTGCCAGCAGTAGACAGATCATGAACACTGAAGCTTTCTTT.

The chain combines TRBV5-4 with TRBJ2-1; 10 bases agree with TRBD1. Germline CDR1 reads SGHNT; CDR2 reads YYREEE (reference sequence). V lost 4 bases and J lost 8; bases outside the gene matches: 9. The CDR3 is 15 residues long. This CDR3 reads CASSLRQGAWDEQFF. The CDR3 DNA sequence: TGTGCCAGCAGCCTCAGACAGGGGGCTTGGGATGAGCAGTTCTTC.

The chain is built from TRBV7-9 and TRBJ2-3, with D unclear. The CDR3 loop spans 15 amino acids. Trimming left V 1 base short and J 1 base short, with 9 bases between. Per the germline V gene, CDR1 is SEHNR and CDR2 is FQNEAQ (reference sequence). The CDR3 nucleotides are TGTGCCAGCAGCTTAGAGATAGCCCGCACAGATACGCAGTATTTT. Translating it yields CASSLEIARTDTQYF.

CDR3 DNA sequence: TGTGCCAGCAGTTACACAGGCTCTAGCACAGATACGCAGTATTTT. Amino acids: CASSYTGSSTDTQYF. The rearrangement joins TRBV6-6 to TRBJ2-3; possible D gene TRBD1, 5 bases. CDR3 length: 15 residues. Germline values: CDR1 MNHNY, CDR2 SVGAGI (reference sequence). Trimming pared 2 bases from V and 0 bases from J, leaving 9 bases between.

The CDR3 spells CASSWSQGSNQPQHF. In DNA, the CDR3 is TGTGCCAGCAGTTGGTCGCAAGGAAGCAATCAGCCCCAGCATTTT. V usage is TRBV28 and J usage is TRBJ1-5; D not certain. V was cut by 4 bases and J by 1 base, with 11 bases left in between. This CDR3 has 15 amino acids. Germline CDR1 reads MDHEN; CDR2 reads SYDVKM.

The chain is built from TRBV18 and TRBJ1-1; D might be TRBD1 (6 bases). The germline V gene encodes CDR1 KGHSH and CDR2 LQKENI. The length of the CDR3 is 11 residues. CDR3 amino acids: CATGQSTEAFF. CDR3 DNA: TGTGCAACAGGGCAGTCCACTGAAGCTTTCTTT. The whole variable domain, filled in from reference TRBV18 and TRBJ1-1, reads NAGVMQNPRHLVRRRGQEARLRCSPMKGHSHVYWYRQLPEEGLKFMVYLQKENIIDESGMPKERFSAEFPKEGPSILRIQQVVRGDSAAYFCATGQSTEAFFGQGTRLTVV.

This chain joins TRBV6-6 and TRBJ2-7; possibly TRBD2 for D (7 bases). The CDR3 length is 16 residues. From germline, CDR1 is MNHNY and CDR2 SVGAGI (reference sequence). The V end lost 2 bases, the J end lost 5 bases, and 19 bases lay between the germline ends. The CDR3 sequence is CASSYRGGGVLDEQYV. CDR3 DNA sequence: TGTGCCAGCAGTTACAGGGGGGGAGGGGTATTGGACGAGCAGTACGTC.

The CDR3 DNA sequence: TGTGCCAGTTGCCGGACAGGGGGGGCCAACGTCCTGACTTTC. Protein sequence: CASCRTGGANVLTF. This chain links TRBV19 with TRBJ2-6, with 8 bases lining up with TRBD1. The germline gives CDR1 LNHDA, CDR2 SQIVND (reference sequence). CDR3 size: 14 residues. After removal of 8 bases from V and 4 bases from J, the junction contained 4 bases not matched to a gene. Together with reference TRBV19 and TRBJ2-6, the CDR3 gives the full variable domain: DGGITQSPKYLFRKEGQNVTLSCEQNLNHDAMYWYRQDPGQGLRLIYYSQIVNDFQKGDIAEGYSVSREKKESFPLTVTSAQKNPTAFYLCASCRTGGANVLTFGAGSRLTVL.

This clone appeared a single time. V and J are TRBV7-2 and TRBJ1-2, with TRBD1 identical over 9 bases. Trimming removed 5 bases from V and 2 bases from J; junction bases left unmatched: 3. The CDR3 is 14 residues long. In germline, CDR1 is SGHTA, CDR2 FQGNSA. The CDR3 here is CASSPGQGNYGYTF. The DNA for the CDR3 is TGTGCCAGCAGCCCCGGACAGGGGAACTATGGCTACACCTTC.

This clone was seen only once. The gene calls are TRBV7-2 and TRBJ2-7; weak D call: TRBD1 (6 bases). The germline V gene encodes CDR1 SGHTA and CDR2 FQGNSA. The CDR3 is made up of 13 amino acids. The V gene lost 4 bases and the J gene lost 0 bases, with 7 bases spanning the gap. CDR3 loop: CASSSDSSYEQYV. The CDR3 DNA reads TGTGCCAGCAGCTCGGACAGCTCCTACGAGCAGTACGTC.

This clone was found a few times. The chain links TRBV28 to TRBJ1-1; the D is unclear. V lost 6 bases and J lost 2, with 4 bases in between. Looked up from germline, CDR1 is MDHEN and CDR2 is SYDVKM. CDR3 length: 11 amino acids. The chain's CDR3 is CASRGNTEAFF. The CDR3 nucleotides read TGTGCCAGCAGAGGTAACACTGAAGCTTTCTTT. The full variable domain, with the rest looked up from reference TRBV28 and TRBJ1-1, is DVKVTQSSRYLVKRTGEKVFLECVQDMDHENMFWYRQDPGLGLRLIYFSYDVKMKEKGDIPEGYSVSREKKERFSLILESASTNQTSMYLCASRGNTEAFFGQGTRLTVV.

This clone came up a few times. The CDR3 protein is CATSRELGEQYF. The CDR3 region has the DNA TGTGCCACCAGCAGAGAGTTAGGCGAGCAGTACTTC. V gene TRBV15 combines with J gene TRBJ2-7; D gene uncertain. The CDR3 spans 12 residues. Deletions cut 0 bases from V and 6 bases from J, with 6 bases between. The germline gives CDR1 LNHNV, CDR2 YYDKDF (reference sequence).

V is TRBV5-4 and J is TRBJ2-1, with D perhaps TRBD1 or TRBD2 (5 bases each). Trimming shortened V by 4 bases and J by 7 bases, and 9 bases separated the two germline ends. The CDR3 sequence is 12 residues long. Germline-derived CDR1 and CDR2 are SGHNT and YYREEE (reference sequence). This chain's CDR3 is CASSGTRNEQFF. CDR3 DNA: TGTGCCAGCAGCGGGACGCGGAATGAGCAGTTCTTC.

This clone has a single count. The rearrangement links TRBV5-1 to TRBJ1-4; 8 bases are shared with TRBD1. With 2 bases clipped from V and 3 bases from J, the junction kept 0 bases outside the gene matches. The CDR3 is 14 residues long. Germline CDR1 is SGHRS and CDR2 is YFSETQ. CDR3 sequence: CASSLQGANEKLFF. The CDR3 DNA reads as TGCGCCAGCAGCTTACAGGGGGCTAATGAAAAACTGTTTTTT.

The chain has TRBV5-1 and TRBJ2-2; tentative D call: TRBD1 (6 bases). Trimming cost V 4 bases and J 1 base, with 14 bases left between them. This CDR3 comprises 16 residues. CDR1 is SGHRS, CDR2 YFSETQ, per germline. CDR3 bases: TGCGCCAGCAGCGCGCCGGGACACCGGAACACCGGGGAGCTGTTTTTT. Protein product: CASSAPGHRNTGELFF. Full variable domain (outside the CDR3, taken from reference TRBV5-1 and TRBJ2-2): KAGVTQTPRYLIKTRGQQVTLSCSPISGHRSVSWYQQTPGQGLQFLFEYFSETQRNKGNFPGRFSGRQFSNSRSEMNVSTLELGDSALYLCASSAPGHRNTGELFFGEGSRLTVL.

CDR3 amino acids: CASSFVQSSYNEQFF. The CDR3, as DNA: TGTGCCAGCAGCTTTGTGCAGAGCTCCTACAATGAGCAGTTCTTC. The chain links TRBV7-9 to TRBJ2-1; no firm D call. CDR3 length equals 15 residues. Per the germline V gene, CDR1 is SEHNR and CDR2 is FQNEAQ (reference sequence). Trimming removed 3 bases at V and 0 bases at J, with 9 bases between.

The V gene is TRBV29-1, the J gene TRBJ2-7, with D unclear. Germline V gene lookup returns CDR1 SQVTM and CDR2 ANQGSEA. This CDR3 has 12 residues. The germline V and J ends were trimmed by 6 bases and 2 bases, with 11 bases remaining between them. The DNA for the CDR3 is TGCAGCGTGGCCGCAACGACCTACGAGCAGTACTTC. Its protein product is CSVAATTYEQYF.

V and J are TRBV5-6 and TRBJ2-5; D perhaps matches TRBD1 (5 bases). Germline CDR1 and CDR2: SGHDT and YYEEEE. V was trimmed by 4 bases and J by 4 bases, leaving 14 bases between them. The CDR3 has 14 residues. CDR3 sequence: CASSIDRGGETQYF. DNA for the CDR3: TGTGCCAGCAGCATTGACAGAGGCGGAGAGACCCAGTACTTC. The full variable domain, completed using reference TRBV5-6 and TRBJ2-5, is DAGVTQSPTHLIKTRGQQVTLRCSPKSGHDTVSWYQQALGQGPQFIFQYYEEEERQRGNFPDRFSGHQFPNYSSELNVNALLLGDSALYLCASSIDRGGETQYFGPGTRLLVL.

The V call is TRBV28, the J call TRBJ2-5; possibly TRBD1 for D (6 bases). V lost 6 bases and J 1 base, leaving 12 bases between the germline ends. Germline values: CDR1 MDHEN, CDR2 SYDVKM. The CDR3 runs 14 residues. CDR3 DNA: TGTGCCAGCAGCCAGGGACACTTCCAAGAGACCCAGTACTTC. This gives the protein CASSQGHFQETQYF.

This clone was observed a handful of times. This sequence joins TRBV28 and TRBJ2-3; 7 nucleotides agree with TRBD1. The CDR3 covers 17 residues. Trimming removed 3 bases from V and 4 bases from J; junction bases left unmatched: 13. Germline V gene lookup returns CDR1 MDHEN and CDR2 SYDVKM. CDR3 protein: CASSFGDRVKSPDTQYF. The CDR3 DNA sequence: TGTGCCAGCAGTTTTGGTGACAGGGTAAAGTCACCAGATACGCAGTATTTT. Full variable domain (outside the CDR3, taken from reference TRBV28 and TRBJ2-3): DVKVTQSSRYLVKRTGEKVFLECVQDMDHENMFWYRQDPGLGLRLIYFSYDVKMKEKGDIPEGYSVSREKKERFSLILESASTNQTSMYLCASSFGDRVKSPDTQYFGPGTRLTVL.

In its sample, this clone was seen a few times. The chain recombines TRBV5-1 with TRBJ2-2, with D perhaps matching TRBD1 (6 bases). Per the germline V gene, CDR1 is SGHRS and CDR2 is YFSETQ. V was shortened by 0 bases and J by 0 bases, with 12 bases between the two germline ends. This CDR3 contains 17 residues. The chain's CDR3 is CASSLAVGASNTGELFF. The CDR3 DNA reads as TGCGCCAGCAGCTTGGCCGTGGGGGCATCGAACACCGGGGAGCTGTTTTTT. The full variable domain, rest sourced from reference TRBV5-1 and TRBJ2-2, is KAGVTQTPRYLIKTRGQQVTLSCSPISGHRSVSWYQQTPGQGLQFLFEYFSETQRNKGNFPGRFSGRQFSNSRSEMNVSTLELGDSALYLCASSLAVGASNTGELFFGEGSRLTVL.

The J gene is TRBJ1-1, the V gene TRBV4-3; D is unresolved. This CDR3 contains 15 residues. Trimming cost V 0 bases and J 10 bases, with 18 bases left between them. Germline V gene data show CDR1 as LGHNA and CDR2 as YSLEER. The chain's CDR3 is CASSQDYGRAEGAFF. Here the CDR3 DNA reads TGCGCCAGCAGCCAAGATTACGGCCGCGCAGAGGGAGCTTTCTTT.

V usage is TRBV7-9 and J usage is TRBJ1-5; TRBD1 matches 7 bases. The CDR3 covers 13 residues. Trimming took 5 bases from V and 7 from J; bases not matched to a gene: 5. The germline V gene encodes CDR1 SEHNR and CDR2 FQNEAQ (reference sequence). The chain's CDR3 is CASSPEQGQPQHF. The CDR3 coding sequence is TGTGCCAGCAGCCCGGAACAGGGGCAGCCCCAGCATTTT.